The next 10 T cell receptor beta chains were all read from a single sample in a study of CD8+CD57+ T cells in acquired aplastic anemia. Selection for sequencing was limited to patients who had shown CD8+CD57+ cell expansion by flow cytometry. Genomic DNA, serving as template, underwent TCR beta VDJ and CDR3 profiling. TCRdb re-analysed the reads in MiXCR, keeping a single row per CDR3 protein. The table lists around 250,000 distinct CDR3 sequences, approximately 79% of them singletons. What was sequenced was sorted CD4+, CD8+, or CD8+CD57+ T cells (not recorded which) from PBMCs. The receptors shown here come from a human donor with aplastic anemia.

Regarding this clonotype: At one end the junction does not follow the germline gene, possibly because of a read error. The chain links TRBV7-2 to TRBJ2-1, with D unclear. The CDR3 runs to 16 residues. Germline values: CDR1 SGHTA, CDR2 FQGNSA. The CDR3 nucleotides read TGTGCCAGCAGCTTAGCGGGCGGTCCCGATCAGGATGATCAGTTCTTC. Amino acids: CASSLAGGPDQDDQFF.

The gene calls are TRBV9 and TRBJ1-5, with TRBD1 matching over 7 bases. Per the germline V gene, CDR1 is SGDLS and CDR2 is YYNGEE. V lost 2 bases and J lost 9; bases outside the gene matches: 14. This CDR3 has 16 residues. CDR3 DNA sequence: TGTGCCAGCAGCGTGGGGGGACAGAGCACAGATACGCCCCAGCATTTT. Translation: CASSVGGQSTDTPQHF.

CDR3 DNA sequence: TGTGCCAGCAGCTTAGCGAGAGGCGACTATGAGCAGTACTTC. Its protein is CASSLARGDYEQYF. V gene TRBV7-8 combines with J gene TRBJ2-7; perhaps TRBD2 as D (5 bases). Germline loops: CDR1 SGHVS, CDR2 FQNEAQ. The V and J ends lost 0 bases and 7 bases respectively, with 13 bases between them. The CDR3 is 14 residues long.

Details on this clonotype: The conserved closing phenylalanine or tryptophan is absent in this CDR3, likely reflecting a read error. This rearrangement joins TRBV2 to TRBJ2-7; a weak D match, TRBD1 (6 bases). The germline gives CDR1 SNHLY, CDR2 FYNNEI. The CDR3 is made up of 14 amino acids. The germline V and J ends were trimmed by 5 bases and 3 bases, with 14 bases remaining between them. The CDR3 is CASSYAQGNYEQYL. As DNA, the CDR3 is TGTGCCAGCAGTTACGCGCAGGGGAACTACGAGCAGTACCTC.

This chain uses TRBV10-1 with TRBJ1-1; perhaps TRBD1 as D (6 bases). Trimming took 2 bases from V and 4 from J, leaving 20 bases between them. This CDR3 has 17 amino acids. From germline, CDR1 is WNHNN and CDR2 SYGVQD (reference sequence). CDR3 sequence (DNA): TGCGCCAGCAGTGAGCAATCCACAGGGTTATGGTCCACTGAAGCTTTCTTT. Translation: CASSEQSTGLWSTEAFF.

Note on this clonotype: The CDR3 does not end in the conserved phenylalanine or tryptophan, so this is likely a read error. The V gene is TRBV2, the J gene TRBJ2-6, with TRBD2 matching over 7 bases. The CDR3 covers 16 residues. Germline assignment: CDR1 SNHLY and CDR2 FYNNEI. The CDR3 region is CASSEAGSYEANVLTC. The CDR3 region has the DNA TGTGCCAGCAGCGAAGCGGGGAGCTACGAGGCGAACGTCCTGACTTGC.

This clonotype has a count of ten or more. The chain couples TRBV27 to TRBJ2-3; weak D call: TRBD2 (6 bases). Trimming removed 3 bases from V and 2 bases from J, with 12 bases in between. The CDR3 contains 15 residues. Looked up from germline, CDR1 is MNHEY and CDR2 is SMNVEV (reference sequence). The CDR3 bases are TGTGCCAGCAGTTTGGAGGGGAATCCCACAGATACGCAGTATTTT. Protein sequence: CASSLEGNPTDTQYF.

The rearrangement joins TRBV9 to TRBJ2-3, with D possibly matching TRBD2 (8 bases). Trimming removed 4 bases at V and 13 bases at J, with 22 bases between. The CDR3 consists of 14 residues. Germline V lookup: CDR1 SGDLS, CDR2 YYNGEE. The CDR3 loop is CASSLAGQTTDKYF. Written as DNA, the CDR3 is TGTGCCAGCAGCTTAGCGGGACAGACCACAGATAAGTATTTT.

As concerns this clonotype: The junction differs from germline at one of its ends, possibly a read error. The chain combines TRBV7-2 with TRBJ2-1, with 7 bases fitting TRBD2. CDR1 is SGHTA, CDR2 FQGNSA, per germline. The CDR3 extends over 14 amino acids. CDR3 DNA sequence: TGTGCCAGCAGCTTAGGGGGGGGTCCCAATGAGCAGTATTTC. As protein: CASSLGGGPNEQYF.

For the CDR3, the DNA is TGCGCCAGCAGTGAGGGGACTGATAATTCACCCCTCCACTTT. Protein sequence: CASSEGTDNSPLHF. This chain uses TRBV10-1 with TRBJ1-6; D may be TRBD1 (5 bases). The CDR3 spans 14 residues. Trimming removed 2 bases at V and 5 bases at J, with 7 bases between. Germline CDR1 WNHNN, CDR2 SYGVQD (reference sequence).